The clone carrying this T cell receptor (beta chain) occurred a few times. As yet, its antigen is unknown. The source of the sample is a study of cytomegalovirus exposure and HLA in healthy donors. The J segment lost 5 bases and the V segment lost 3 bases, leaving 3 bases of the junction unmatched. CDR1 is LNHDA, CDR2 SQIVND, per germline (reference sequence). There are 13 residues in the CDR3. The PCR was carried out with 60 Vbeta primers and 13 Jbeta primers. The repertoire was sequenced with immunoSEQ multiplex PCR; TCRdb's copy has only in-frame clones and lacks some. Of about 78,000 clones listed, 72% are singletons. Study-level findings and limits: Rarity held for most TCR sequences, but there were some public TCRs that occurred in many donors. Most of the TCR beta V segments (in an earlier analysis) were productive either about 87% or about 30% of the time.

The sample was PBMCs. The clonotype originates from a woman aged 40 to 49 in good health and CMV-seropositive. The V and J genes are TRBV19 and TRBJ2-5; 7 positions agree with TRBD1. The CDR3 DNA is TGTGCCAGTAGTATGGCCAGGGGGGAGACCCAGTACTTC. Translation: CASSMARGETQYF.